The entry that follows covers one T cell receptor beta chain sequence. Antigen specificity is unknown. RNA was isolated and reverse transcribed to cDNA, the sequencing template. Some clones are missing from TCRdb's copy, which holds only in-frame ones; the method was immunoSEQ multiplex PCR. The sample holds some 82,000 clones, 51% seen once. Alopecia areata patients provided lesional scalp punch biopsies and peripheral blood. These data come from a study of CD8+ T cells in alopecia areata. The CDR3 has 16 residues. The V and J ends lost 5 bases and 3 bases respectively, with 18 bases between them. Germline values: CDR1 SGHAT, CDR2 FQNNGV. Study-level points and caveats: Higher clonality and more expanded CD8+ clones appeared in lesional than normal scalp. Whereas mice showed it more clearly, TCR sharing across patients was murkier, possibly because of HLA.

The V call is TRBV11-2, the J call TRBJ2-3; D is perhaps TRBD2 (5 bases). Sequencing was done on a sample of NKG2D-high CD8+ T cells sorted from blood. The TCR sequence derives from a human donor with alopecia areata. The CDR3 bases are TGTGCCAGCAGCCCTTTTGGCGGAGGTATGACAGATACGCAGTATTTT. Translated: CASSPFGGGMTDTQYF.